The following is a TCR beta chain sequence with its context. This entry belongs to a study of blood T cell repertoires in COVID-19. Authors' analysis steps: Estimation of nucleated cell counts was performed using reference gene primer amplification. Profiled with immunoSEQ multiplex PCR; TCRdb holds only in-frame clones, not every one. That table supplies the V and J calls and clone size; D and trimming were determined from the DNA. The table shows 70,000 or so clones, with approximately 90% occurring only once. This receptor was identified in a woman younger than 35 with acute or convalescent COVID-19. The sequenced sample consisted of peripheral blood.

Written as DNA, the CDR3 is TGTGCCACCTCCTCGGGGGGACTTAGCACAGATACGCAGTATTTT. Amino acids: CATSSGGLSTDTQYF. The chain combines TRBV24-1 with TRBJ2-3; 7 bases are a match to TRBD2. Germline V lookup: CDR1 KGHDR, CDR2 SFDVKD. The CDR3 is 15 residues long. J lost 0 bases, V lost 9 bases, and 8 bases had no gene match.